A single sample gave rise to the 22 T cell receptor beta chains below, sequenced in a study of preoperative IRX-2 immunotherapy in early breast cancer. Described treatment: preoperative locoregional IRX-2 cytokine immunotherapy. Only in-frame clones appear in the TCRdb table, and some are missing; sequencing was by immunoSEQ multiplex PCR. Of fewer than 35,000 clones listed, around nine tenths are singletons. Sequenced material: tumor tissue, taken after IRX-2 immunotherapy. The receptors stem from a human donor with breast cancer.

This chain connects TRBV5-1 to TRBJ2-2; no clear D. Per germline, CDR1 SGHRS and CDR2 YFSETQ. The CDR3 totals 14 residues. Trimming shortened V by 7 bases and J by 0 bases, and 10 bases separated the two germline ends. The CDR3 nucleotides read TGCGCCAGCCAAGGTGCTGCGAACACCGGGGAGCTGTTTTTT. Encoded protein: CASQGAANTGELFF.

CDR3 coding DNA: TGTGCCAGCAGCCAAACCGGGACTTATGAAAAACTGTTTTTT. This gives the protein CASSQTGTYEKLFF. The V call is TRBV11-3, the J call TRBJ1-4, with a weak D call TRBD1 (5 bases). The CDR3 is made up of 14 amino acids. Germline loops: CDR1 SGHNT, CDR2 YENEEA. V gave up 5 bases and J gave up 6 bases, with 13 bases separating them.

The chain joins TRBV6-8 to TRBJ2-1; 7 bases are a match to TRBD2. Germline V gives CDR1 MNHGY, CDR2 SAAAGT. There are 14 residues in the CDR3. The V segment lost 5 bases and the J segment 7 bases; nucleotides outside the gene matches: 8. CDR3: CASSRGDPGNEQFF. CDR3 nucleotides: TGTGCCAGCAGTCGGGGGGACCCAGGGAATGAGCAGTTCTTC.

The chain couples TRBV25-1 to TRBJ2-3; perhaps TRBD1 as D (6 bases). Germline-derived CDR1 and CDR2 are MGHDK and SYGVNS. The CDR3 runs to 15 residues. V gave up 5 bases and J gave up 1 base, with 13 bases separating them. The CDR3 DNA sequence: TGTGCCAGCAGTCAGGGGCTCCTTCGCACAGATACGCAGTATTTT. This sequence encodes CASSQGLLRTDTQYF.

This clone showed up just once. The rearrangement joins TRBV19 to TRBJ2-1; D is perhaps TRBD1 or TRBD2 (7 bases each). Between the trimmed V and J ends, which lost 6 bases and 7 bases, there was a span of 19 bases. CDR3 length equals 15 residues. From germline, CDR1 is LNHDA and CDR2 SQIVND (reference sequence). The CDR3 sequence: CASSLQGGRWNEQFF. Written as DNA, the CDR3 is TGTGCCAGTAGCCTGCAGGGGGGGCGTTGGAATGAGCAGTTCTTC.

Here the CDR3 DNA reads TGTGCCAGCAGCTTAGAGCAACGCGGAGGGGTGGGCGAGCAGTTCTTC. As protein: CASSLEQRGGVGEQFF. The V and J genes are TRBV7-1 and TRBJ2-1, with D maybe TRBD2 (6 bases). TRBV7-1 is assigned to the ORF class and has an uncertain function. Trimming removed 4 bases from V and 10 bases from J, with 23 bases in between. This CDR3 has 16 residues.

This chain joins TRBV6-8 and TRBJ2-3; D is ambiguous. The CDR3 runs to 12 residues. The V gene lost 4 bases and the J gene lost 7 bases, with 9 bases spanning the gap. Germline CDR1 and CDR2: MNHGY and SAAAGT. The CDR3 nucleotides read TGTGCCAGCAGTTCCCTATTAAATACGCAGTATTTT. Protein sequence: CASSSLLNTQYF.

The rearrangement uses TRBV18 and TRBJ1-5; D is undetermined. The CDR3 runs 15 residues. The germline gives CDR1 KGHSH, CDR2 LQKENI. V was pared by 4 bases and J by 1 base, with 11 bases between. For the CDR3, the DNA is TGTGCCAGCTCACAAGGGTTCTTGAGCAATCAGCCCCAGCATTTT. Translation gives CASSQGFLSNQPQHF.

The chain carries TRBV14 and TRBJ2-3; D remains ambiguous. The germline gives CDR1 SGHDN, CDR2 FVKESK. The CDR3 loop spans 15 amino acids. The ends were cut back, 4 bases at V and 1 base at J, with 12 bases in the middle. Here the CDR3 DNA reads TGTGCCAGCAGCCGAGTAATTTCCCGCACAGATACGCAGTATTTT. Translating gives CASSRVISRTDTQYF.

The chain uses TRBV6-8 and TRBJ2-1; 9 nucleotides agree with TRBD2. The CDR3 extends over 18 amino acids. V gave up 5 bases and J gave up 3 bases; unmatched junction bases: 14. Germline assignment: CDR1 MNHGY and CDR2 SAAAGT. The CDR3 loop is CASSRVLAGRPGYNEQFF. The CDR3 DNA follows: TGTGCCAGCAGTAGGGTTCTAGCGGGACGCCCCGGCTACAATGAGCAGTTCTTC.

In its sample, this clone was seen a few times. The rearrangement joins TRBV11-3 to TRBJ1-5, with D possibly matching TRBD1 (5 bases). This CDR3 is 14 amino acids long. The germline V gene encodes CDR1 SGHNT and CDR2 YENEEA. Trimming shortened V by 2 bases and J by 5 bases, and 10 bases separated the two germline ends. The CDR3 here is CASSLQGGDQPQHF. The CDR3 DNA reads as TGTGCCAGCAGCTTACAAGGAGGGGATCAGCCCCAGCATTTT.

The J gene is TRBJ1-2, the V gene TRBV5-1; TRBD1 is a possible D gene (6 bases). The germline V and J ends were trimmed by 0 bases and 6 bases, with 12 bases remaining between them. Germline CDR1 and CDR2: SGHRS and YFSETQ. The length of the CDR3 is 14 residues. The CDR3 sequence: CASSLVSGTNGYTF. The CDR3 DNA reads TGCGCCAGCAGCTTGGTGTCGGGGACAAATGGCTACACCTTC.

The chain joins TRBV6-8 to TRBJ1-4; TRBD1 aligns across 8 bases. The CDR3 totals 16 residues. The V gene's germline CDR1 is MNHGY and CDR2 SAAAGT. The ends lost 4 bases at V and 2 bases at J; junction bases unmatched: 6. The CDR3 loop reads CASSSDRALTNEKLFF. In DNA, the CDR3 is TGTGCCAGCAGTTCGGACAGGGCCCTTACTAATGAAAAACTGTTTTTT.

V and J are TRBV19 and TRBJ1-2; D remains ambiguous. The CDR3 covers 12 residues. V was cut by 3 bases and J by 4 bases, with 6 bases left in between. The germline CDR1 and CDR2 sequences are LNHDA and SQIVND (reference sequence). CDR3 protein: CASSIKSYGYTF. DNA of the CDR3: TGTGCCAGTAGTATTAAGAGCTATGGCTACACCTTC. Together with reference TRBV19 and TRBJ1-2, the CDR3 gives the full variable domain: DGGITQSPKYLFRKEGQNVTLSCEQNLNHDAMYWYRQDPGQGLRLIYYSQIVNDFQKGDIAEGYSVSREKKESFPLTVTSAQKNPTAFYLCASSIKSYGYTFGSGTRLTVV.

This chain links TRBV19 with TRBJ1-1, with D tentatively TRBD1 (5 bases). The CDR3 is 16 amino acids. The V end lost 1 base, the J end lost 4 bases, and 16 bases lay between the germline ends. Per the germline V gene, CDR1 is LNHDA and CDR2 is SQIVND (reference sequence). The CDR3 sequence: CASSIGSRGGGTEAFF. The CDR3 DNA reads TGTGCCAGTAGTATAGGTAGTCGGGGTGGGGGCACTGAAGCTTTCTTT.

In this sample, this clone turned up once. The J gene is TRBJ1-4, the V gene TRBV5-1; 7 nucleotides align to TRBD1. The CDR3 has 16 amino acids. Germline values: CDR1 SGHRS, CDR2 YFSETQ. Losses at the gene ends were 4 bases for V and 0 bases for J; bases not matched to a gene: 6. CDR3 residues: CASSPDRPTTNEKLFF. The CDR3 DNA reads TGCGCCAGCAGCCCGGACAGGCCGACAACTAATGAAAAACTGTTTTTT. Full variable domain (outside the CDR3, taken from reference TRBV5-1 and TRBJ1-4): KAGVTQTPRYLIKTRGQQVTLSCSPISGHRSVSWYQQTPGQGLQFLFEYFSETQRNKGNFPGRFSGRQFSNSRSEMNVSTLELGDSALYLCASSPDRPTTNEKLFFGSGTQLSVL.

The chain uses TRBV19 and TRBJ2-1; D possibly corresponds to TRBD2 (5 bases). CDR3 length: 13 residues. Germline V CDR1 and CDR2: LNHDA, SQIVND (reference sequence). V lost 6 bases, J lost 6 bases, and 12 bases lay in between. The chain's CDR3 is CASSPVTINEQFF. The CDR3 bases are TGTGCCAGTAGCCCGGTGACTATCAATGAGCAGTTCTTC.

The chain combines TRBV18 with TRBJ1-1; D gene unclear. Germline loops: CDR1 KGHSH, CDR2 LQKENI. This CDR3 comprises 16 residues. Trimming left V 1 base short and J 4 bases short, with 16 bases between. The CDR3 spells CASSPRPSREGTEAFF. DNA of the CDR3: TGTGCCAGCTCACCACGGCCGTCTCGGGAGGGCACTGAAGCTTTCTTT.

In nucleotides, the CDR3 is TGTGCCAGCAGGACAGGGGGGGGATCCTACAATGAGCAGTTCTTC. Translating it yields CASRTGGGSYNEQFF. The chain uses TRBV6-8 and TRBJ2-1, with TRBD1 matching 9 bases. Germline values: CDR1 MNHGY, CDR2 SAAAGT. The CDR3 sequence is 15 residues long. Unmatched junction bases numbered 4, after V lost 6 bases and J lost 1 base.

The CDR3, as DNA: TGTGCCAGTAGTTCAGGATGGGGCAACAATGAGCAGTTCTTC. Translating it yields CASSSGWGNNEQFF. The chain carries TRBV19 and TRBJ2-1; D is perhaps TRBD1 (5 bases). Trimming took off 5 bases at V and 5 bases at J, with 13 bases between the two ends. Germline loops: CDR1 LNHDA, CDR2 SQIVND (reference sequence). The CDR3 is 14 amino acids.

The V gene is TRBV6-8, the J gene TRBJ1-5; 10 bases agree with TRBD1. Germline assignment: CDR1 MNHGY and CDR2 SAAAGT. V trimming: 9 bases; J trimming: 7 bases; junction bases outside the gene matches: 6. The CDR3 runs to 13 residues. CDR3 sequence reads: CASTGTGVQPQHF. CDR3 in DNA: TGTGCCAGTACCGGGACAGGGGTCCAGCCCCAGCATTTT.

The CDR3 DNA is TGCGCCAGCAGCCAAGGTGGGGATTACTTGTCGGAGTATTTT. This encodes CASSQGGDYLSEYF. The chain combines TRBV4-1 with TRBJ2-3; no definite D call. Germline CDR1 MGHRA, CDR2 YSYEKL. This CDR3 spans 14 amino acids. V shed 1 base and J shed 13 bases, with 18 bases lying between them.